These 5 T cell receptor beta chains originate from one sample sequenced in a study of T-cell memory formation after mild COVID-19. TCRdb processed the 5' RACE reads anew with MiXCR; each CDR3 protein has one entry. The table includes hundreds of thousands of distinct CDR3 sequences, approximately 25% detected once. Sequenced: PBMCs or a T cell subset sorted from them (not recorded which). Receptors were obtained from an adult woman who had mild COVID-19 (a few samples of this study predate the infection). Cell type and time point are not known.

The J gene is TRBJ2-3, the V gene TRBV19; possible D gene TRBD2, 6 bases. Deletions cut 7 bases from V and 2 bases from J, with 13 bases between. The CDR3 is 14 amino acids. The germline V gene encodes CDR1 LNHDA and CDR2 SQIVND (reference sequence). This chain's CDR3 is CASTNSGNTDTQYF. The DNA for the CDR3 is TGTGCCAGTACTAATAGCGGAAACACAGATACGCAGTATTTT.

The J gene is TRBJ1-2, the V gene TRBV5-6; D is uncertain. CDR1 and CDR2 (germline): SGHDT, YYEEEE. V was cut by 1 base and J by 3 bases, with 7 bases left in between. CDR3 length: 13 amino acids. CDR3 loop: CASSLTRDYGYTF. CDR3 DNA: TGTGCCAGCAGCTTGACAAGGGACTATGGCTACACCTTC.

The rearrangement uses TRBV20-1 and TRBJ2-7, with D possibly being TRBD2 (5 bases). Trimming stripped 4 bases from V and 2 bases from J, with 18 bases between. This CDR3 contains 15 residues. Germline assignment: CDR1 DFQATT and CDR2 SNEGSKA (reference sequence). This CDR3 reads CSANPRQAGPYEQYF. For the CDR3, the DNA is TGCAGTGCTAACCCGAGGCAGGCGGGCCCCTACGAGCAGTACTTC.

CDR3 in amino acids: CASSQSETQYF. CDR3 coding DNA: TGTGCCAGCAGCCAGTCAGAGACCCAGTACTTC. The chain recombines TRBV14 with TRBJ2-5; D unresolved. This CDR3 comprises 11 residues. Trimming cost V 3 bases and J 4 bases, with 3 bases left between them. Germline V lookup: CDR1 SGHDN, CDR2 FVKESK.

J is TRBJ2-2 and V is TRBV7-9; possible D gene TRBD1, 6 bases. There are 16 residues in the CDR3. Germline V lookup: CDR1 SEHNR, CDR2 FQNEAQ (reference sequence). Trimming shortened V by 9 bases and J by 0 bases, and 17 bases separated the two germline ends. CDR3 DNA: TGTGCCAGGGCCTCCGGGACACAGACGAACACCGGGGAGCTGTTTTTT. Encoded protein: CARASGTQTNTGELFF. The complete variable domain, with remaining parts taken from reference TRBV7-9 and TRBJ2-2, reads DTGVSQNPRHKITKRGQNVTFRCDPISEHNRLYWYRQTLGQGPEFLTYFQNEAQLEKSRLLSDRFSAERPKGSFSTLEIQRTEQGDSAMYLCARASGTQTNTGELFFGEGSRLTVL.